This T cell receptor (beta chain) was documented in a study of blood T cell repertoires in COVID-19. Whole-study context: Acute-phase and convalescent COVID-19 samples originated in the United States, Italy and Spain. PBMCs, B-cell-depleted T cells, or T cells provided the cDNA or gDNA that made up the material.

Sequencing used immunoSEQ multiplex PCR; TCRdb keeps in-frame clones, though not all of them. The sample holds a few hundred thousand clones, about 89% seen once. Study members were between about 18 and 100 years old and lived in 20 to 30 US regions. Allocation to cohorts depended on clinical history reported by the participants. This receptor was obtained from a woman between 25 and 40 years old who had recovered from COVID-19. Sequences were obtained from PBMCs or T cells enriched from blood (not recorded which).

The CDR3 DNA sequence: TGTGCCAGCAGCCTTCTTGGACTAGCGGGACGGGTCACAGATACGCAGTATTTT. Its protein is CASSLLGLAGRVTDTQYF. The chain has TRBV9 and TRBJ2-3; TRBD2 matches 12 bases. J lost 2 bases, V lost 4 bases, and 11 bases had no gene match. This CDR3 spans 18 amino acids. Germline CDR1 SGDLS, CDR2 YYNGEE.